This T cell receptor (beta chain) originates from a study of beta chain features in type 1 diabetes. Whole-study results and caveats: Here, the possible influence of HLA type (on TCRB rearrangement) remained unresolved. In all four CD4+ subsets, TCRB CDR3 length was significantly, moderately reduced in type 1 diabetes.

Isolated RNA was reverse transcribed in full, so expressed TCRB transcripts were sequenced. An average of around 3.4 million reads was obtained for naive, central memory and regulatory T cell samples. Profiling relied on immunoSEQ multiplex PCR, and the TCRdb table lists in-frame clones only, not all of them. The data contain under 950,000 clones, 17% of them singletons. On this clone itself: Its specificity is unknown.

Central memory, naive, regulatory and stem cell-like memory CD4+ cells were sorted by CD45RO/CCR7/CD25/CD127/CD95/CD27. CDR1 is LNHDA, CDR2 SQIVND, per germline (reference sequence). The CDR3 spans 13 residues. Trimming shortened V by 7 bases and J by 6 bases, and 12 bases separated the two germline ends. The chain has TRBV19 and TRBJ2-2; D is undetermined. The material sequenced was naive CD4+ T cells from blood. This sequence originates from a young woman in good health. This CDR3 is CASNTARAGELFF. Written as DNA, the CDR3 is TGTGCCAGTAATACGGCCCGAGCCGGGGAGCTGTTTTTT.